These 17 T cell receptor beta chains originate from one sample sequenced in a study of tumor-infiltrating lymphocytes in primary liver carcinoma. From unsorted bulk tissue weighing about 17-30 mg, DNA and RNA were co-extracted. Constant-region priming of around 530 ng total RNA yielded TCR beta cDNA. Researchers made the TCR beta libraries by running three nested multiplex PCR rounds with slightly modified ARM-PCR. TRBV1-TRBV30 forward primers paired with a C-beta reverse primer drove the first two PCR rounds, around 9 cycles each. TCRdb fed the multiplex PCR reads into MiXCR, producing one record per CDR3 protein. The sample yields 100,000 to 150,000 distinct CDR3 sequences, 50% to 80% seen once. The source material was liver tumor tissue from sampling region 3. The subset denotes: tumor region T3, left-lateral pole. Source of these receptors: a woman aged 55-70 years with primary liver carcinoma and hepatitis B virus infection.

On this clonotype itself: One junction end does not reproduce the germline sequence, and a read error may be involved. The CDR3 DNA sequence: TGTGCCAACAGCTTAGTGGGACCGGGACACTACGAGCGGTACTTC. Its protein is CANSLVGPGHYERYF. The chain couples TRBV11-2 to TRBJ2-7, with D possibly being TRBD1 (6 bases). CDR3 length equals 15 residues. Germline V lookup: CDR1 SGHAT, CDR2 FQNNGV. Complete variable domain (other parts from reference TRBV11-2 and TRBJ2-7): EAGVAQSPRYKIIEKRQSVAFWCNPISGHATLYWYQQILGQGPKLLIQFQNNGVVDDSQLPKDRFSAERLKGVDSTLKIQPAKLEDSAVYLCANSLVGPGHYERYFGPGTRLTVT.

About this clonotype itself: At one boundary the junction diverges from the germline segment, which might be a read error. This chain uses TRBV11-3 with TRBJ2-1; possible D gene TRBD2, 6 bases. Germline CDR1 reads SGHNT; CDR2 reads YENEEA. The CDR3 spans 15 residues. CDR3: CAGSTLGGPGNEQFF. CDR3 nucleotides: TGCGCCGGCAGCACCCTAGGAGGGCCGGGAAATGAGCAGTTCTTC.

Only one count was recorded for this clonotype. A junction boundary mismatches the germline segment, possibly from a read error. The CDR3 loop is CSVSGVGNYEQYF. CDR3 bases: TGCAGCGTTAGTGGAGTGGGGAACTACGAGCAATACTTC. The genes are TRBV29-1 and TRBJ2-7; D unclear. CDR1 is SQVTM, CDR2 ANQGSEA, per germline. This CDR3 comprises 13 residues.

The CDR3: CSVHPASGTSGKSAHFF. CDR3 DNA sequence: TGCAGCGTCCACCCGGCTAGCGGGACGTCCGGGAAGAGTGCGCACTTCTTC. The rearrangement joins TRBV29-1 to TRBJ2-1; TRBD2 agrees at 9 bases. Germline trimming cut 6 bases from V and 16 bases from J; bases unmatched to any gene: 28. The CDR3 is 17 residues long. CDR1 is SQVTM, CDR2 ANQGSEA, per germline.

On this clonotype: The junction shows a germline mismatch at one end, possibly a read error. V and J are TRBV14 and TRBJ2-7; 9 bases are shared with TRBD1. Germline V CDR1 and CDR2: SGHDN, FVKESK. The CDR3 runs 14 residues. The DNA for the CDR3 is TGTGCCAGCAGCCATCAATCGACAGGGGGAGAGCAGCACTTC. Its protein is CASSHQSTGGEQHF.

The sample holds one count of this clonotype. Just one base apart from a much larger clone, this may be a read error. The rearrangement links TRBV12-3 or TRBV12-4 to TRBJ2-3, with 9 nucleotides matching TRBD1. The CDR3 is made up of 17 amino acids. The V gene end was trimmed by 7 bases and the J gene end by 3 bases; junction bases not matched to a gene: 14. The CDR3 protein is CASMISGTGIGTDTQYF. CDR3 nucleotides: TGTGCCAGCATGATATCCGGGACAGGGATCGGAACAGATACGCAGTATTTT.

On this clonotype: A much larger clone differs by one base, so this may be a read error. CDR3 protein: CASSTRQGGNRPQHF. CDR3 bases: TGTGCCAGCAGTACGCGGCAGGGGGGCAATCGGCCCCAGCATTTT. The V call is TRBV28, the J call TRBJ1-5; 7 bases map to TRBD1. The CDR3 sequence is 15 residues long. Germline V gives CDR1 MDHEN, CDR2 SYDVKM.

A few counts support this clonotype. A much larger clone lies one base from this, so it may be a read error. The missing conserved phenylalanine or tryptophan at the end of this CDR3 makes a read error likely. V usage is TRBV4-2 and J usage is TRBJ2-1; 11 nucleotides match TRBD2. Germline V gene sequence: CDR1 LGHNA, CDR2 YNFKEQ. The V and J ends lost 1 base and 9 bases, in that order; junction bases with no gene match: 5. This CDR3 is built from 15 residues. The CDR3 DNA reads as TGTGCCAGCAGCCAAGGACTAGCGGGATTGGGTGAGCAGTTCTCC. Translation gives CASSQGLAGLGEQFS.

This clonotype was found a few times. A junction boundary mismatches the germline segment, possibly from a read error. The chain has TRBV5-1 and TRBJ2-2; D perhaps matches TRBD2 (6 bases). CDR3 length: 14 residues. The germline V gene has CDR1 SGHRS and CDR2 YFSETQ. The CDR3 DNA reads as TGCGCCAGCAGGCCCGGGAGTCAAGCCGGGAAGCTTTTTTTT. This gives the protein CASRPGSQAGKLFF.

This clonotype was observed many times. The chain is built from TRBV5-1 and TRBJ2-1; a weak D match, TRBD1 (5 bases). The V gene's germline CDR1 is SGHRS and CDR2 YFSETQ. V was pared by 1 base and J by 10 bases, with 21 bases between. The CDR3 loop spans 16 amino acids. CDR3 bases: TGCGCCAGCAGCTTGTCCACGACATTTAGGGGTAACGAGCAGTTCTTC. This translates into CASSLSTTFRGNEQFF.

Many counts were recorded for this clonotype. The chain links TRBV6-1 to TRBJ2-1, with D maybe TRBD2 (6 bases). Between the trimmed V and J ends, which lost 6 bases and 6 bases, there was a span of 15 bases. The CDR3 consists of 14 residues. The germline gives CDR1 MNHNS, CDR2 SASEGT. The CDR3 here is CASRGDWRGNEQFF. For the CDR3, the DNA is TGTGCCAGCAGAGGGGACTGGCGGGGCAATGAGCAGTTCTTC.

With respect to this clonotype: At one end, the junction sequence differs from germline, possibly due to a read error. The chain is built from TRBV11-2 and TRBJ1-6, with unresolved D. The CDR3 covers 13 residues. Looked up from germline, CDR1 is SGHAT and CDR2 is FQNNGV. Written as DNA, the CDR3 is TGTACCAGCAGCTTAGAGCCGGGCTCACCACTCCACTTT. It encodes CTSSLEPGSPLHF.

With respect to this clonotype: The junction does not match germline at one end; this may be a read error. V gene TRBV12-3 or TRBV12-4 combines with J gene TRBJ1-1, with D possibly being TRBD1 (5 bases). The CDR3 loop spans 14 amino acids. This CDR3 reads CASSVVRGGAEVFF. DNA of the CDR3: TGTGCCAGCAGTGTAGTGCGGGGCGGCGCTGAAGTTTTCTTT.

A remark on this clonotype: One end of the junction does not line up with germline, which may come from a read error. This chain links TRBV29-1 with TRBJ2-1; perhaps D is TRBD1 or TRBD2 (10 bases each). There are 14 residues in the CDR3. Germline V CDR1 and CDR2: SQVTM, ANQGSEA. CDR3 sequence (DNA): TGTAGCGGGAGGACAGGGGGACCCTACAATGGGCAGTTCTTC. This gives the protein CSGRTGGPYNGQFF.

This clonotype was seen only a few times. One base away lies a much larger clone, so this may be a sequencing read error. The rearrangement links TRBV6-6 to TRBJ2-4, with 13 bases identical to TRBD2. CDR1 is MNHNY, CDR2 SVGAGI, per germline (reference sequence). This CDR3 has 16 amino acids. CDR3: CASKKGLAGAKDIQYF. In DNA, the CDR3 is TGTGCCAGCAAAAAAGGACTAGCGGGAGCCAAAGACATTCAGTACTTC.

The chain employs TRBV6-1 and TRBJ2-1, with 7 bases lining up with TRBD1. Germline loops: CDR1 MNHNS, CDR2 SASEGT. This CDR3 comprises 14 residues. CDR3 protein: CVNNTGALGSEQFF. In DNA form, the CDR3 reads TGTGTCAACAATACAGGGGCTCTGGGATCTGAGCAGTTCTTC.

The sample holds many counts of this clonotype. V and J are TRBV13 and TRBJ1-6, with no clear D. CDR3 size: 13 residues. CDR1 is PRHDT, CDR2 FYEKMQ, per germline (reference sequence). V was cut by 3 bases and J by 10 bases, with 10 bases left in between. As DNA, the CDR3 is TGTGCCAGCAGCTTGGCGGGGTTCTCACCCCTCCACTTT. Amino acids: CASSLAGFSPLHF.